The entry below gives a single TCR beta chain sequence along with its context. This entry is derived from a study of blood T cell repertoires in COVID-19. Study-level information: Whether acute or convalescent, the COVID-19 samples came from the United States, Italy and Spain. The cDNA or gDNA used as material had been derived from T cells, B-cell-depleted T cells, or PBMCs.

The Seattle patients joined while their infection was active and were tracked longitudinally afterward. V shed 5 bases and J shed 6 bases, with 20 bases lying between them. The length of the CDR3 is 16 residues. CDR1 and CDR2 (germline): MDHEN, SYDVKM. Per the original methods: Reference gene primer amplification yielded estimated nucleated cell counts. Sequencing was performed with immunoSEQ multiplex PCR; in TCRdb, only in-frame clones are kept and a portion is missing. That table gives V, J and clone size, and the DNA gave D and trimming. The data show roughly 81,000 clones, under 85% seen once. The TCR sequence derives from an elderly woman with COVID-19, enrolled during active disease. The chain is built from TRBV28 and TRBJ1-5, with a tentative D call TRBD1 (5 bases). Source material: peripheral blood. The CDR3 reads CASSTARNRYGQPQHF. The CDR3 nucleotides read TGTGCCAGCAGTACAGCCCGTAACAGGTACGGTCAGCCCCAGCATTTT.